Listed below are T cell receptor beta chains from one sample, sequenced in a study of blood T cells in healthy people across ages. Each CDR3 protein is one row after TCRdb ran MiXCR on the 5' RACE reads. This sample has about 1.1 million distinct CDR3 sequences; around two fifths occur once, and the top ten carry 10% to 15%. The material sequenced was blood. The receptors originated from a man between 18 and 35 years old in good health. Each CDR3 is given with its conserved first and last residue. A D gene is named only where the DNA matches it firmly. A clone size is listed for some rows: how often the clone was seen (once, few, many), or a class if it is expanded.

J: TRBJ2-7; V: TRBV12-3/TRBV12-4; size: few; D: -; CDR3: CASSFGIEGLSEQYF; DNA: TGTGCCAGCAGTTTTGGTATCGAGGGGCTCAGCGAGCAGTACTTC
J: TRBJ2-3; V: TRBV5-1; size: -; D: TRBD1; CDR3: CASGYRGQSTDTQYF; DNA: TGCGCCAGCGGCTACAGGGGCCAAAGCACAGATACGCAGTATTTT
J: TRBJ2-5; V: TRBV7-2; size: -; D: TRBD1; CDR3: CASSSERLGQGLYF; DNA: TGTGCCAGCAGCTCCGAAAGACTGGGACAGGGGCTGTACTTC
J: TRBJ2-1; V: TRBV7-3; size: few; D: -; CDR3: CASSPWSSRASYNEQFF; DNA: TGTGCCAGCAGCCCCTGGAGTAGTAGGGCTTCCTACAATGAGCAGTTCTTC
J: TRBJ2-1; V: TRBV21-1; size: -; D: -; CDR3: CASSPITGTPSYEQFF; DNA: TGTGCCAGCAGCCCCATAACCGGGACCCCCAGCTATGAGCAGTTCTTC
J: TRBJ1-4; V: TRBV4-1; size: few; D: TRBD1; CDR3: CASSIRDRGVEKLFF; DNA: TGCGCCAGCAGCATCCGGGACAGGGGAGTGGAAAAACTGTTTTTT
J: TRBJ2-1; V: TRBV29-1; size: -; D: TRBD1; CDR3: CSVDGTGVGNEQFF; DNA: TGCAGCGTTGACGGGACAGGGGTGGGAAATGAGCAGTTCTTC
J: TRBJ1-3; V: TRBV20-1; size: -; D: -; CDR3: CSARPNSGNTIYF; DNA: TGCAGTGCTAGACCGAACTCTGGAAACACCATATATTTT
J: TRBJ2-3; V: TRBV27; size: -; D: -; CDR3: CASRSPGGRADTQYF; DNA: TGTGCCAGCAGATCTCCTGGGGGCCGAGCAGATACGCAGTATTTT
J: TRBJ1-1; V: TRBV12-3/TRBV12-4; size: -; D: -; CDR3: CASSLGIEAFF; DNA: TGTGCCAGCAGTTTAGGCATTGAAGCTTTCTTT
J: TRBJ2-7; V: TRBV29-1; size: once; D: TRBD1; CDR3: CSVLGDREAYEQYF; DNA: TGCAGCGTGCTAGGGGACAGGGAGGCCTACGAGCAGTACTTC
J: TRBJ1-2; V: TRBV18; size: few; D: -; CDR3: CASSPLPGVDYGYTF; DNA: TGTGCCAGCTCACCTCTTCCAGGGGTTGACTATGGCTACACCTTC
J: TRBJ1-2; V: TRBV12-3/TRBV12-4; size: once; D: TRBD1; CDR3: CAGSGTGGSYGYTF; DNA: TGTGCCGGCAGTGGTACAGGGGGCAGTTATGGCTACACCTTC
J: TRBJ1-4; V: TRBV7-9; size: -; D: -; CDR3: CASSLDGHSNEKLFF; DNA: TGTGCCAGCAGTCTCGACGGCCATTCTAATGAAAAACTGTTTTTT
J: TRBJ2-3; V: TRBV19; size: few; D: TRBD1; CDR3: CASSTTGAETDTQYF; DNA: TGTGCCAGTAGTACGACAGGGGCCGAGACAGATACGCAGTATTTT
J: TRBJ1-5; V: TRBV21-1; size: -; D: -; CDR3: CASSKKQREAYSNQPQHF; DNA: TGTGCCAGCAGCAAAAAGCAACGGGAAGCCTATAGCAATCAGCCCCAGCATTTT
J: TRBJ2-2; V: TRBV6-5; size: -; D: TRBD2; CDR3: CASRSGTMNTGELFF; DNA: TGTGCCAGCAGGAGCGGGACCATGAACACCGGGGAGCTGTTTTTT
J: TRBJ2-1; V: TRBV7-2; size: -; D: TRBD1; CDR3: CASSFHRGSYNEKFF; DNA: TGTGCCAGCAGCTTCCACAGGGGCTCCTACAATGAGAAGTTCTTC
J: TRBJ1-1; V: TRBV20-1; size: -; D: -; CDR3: CSASNGEAFF; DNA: TGCAGTGCTAGTAACGGTGAGGCTTTCTTT
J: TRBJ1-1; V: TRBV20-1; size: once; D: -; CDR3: CSAPVGLDTEAFF; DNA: TGCAGTGCCCCCGTTGGGTTGGACACTGAAGCTTTCTTT
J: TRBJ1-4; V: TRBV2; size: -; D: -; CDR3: CASNGQTSNEKLFF; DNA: TGTGCCAGCAATGGACAGACAAGTAATGAAAAACTGTTTTTT
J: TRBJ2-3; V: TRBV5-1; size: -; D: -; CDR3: CASSLGFGHGETDTQYF; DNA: TGCGCCAGCAGCTTGGGATTCGGGCATGGGGAAACAGATACGCAGTATTTT
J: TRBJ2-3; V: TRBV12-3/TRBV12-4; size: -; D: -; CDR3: CASKEPGLQNTQYF; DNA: TGTGCCAGCAAGGAACCTGGTCTGCAGAATACGCAGTATTTT
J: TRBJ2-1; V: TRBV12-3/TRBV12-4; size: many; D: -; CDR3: CASSLLSGQTDEQFF; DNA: TGTGCCAGCAGTTTATTGTCCGGCCAGACCGATGAGCAGTTCTTC
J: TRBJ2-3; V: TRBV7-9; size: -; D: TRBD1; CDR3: CASTVPGQGTDTQYF; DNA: TGTGCCAGCACCGTACCGGGACAGGGCACAGATACGCAGTATTTT
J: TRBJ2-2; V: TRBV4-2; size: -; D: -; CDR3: CASSHKGSGGSPGELFF; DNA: TGTGCCAGCAGCCACAAGGGATCGGGGGGCAGTCCCGGGGAGCTGTTTTTT
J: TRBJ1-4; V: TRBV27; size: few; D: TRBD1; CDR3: CASSPTGTGGREKLFF; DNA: TGTGCCAGCAGTCCGACCGGGACAGGGGGGCGTGAAAAACTGTTTTTT
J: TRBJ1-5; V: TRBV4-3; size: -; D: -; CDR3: CASSQENNQPQHF; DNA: TGCGCCAGCAGCCAAGAGAACAATCAGCCCCAGCATTTT
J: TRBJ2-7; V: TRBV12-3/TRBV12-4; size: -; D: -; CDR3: CASSETSGSYNEQYF; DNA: TGTGCCAGCAGCGAGACCAGCGGCTCCTACAATGAGCAGTACTTC
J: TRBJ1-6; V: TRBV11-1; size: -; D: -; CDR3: CASSLDSRDSPLHF; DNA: TGTGCCAGCAGCTTAGATTCCAGAGATTCACCCCTCCACTTT
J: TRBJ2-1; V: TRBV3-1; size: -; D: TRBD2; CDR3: CASSQDHSGVYNEQFF; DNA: TGTGCCAGCAGCCAAGATCACAGCGGGGTATACAATGAGCAGTTCTTC
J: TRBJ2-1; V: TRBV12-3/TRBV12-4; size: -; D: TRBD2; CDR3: CASSLTGRALYNEQFF; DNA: TGTGCCAGCAGTTTAACGGGGAGGGCTCTCTACAATGAGCAGTTCTTC
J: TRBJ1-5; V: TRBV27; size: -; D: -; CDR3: CASSFAAAENQPQHF; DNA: TGTGCCAGCAGTTTTGCGGCAGCGGAAAATCAGCCCCAGCATTTT
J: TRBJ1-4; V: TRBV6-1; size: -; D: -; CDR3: CASSDYRHINVELFF; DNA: TGTGCCAGCAGTGATTACAGGCATATTAATGTGGAACTGTTTTTT
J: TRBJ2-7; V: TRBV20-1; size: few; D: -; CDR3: CSARSGYNEQYF; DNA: TGCAGTGCTAGGTCCGGCTACAATGAGCAGTACTTC
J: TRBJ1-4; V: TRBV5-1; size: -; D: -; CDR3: CASSLLGEELFF; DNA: TGCGCCAGCAGTCTTCTGGGAGAAGAACTGTTTTTT
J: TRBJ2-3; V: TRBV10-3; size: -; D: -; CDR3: CAISEPEWGDTQYF; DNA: TGTGCCATCAGTGAACCGGAGTGGGGAGATACGCAGTATTTT
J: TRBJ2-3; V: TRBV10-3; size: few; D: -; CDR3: CAIKGLYTDTQYF; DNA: TGTGCCATCAAGGGGCTTTACACAGATACGCAGTATTTT
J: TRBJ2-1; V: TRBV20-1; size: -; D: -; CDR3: CSAGGLIYNEQFF; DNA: TGCAGTGCCGGCGGGCTGATATACAATGAGCAGTTCTTC
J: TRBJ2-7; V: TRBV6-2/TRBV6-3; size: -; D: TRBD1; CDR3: CASSSATGGNEQYF; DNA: TGTGCCAGCAGTTCTGCAACAGGGGGTAATGAGCAGTACTTC
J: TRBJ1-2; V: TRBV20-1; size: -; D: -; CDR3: CSARDRTGHYGYTF; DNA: TGCAGTGCTAGAGATCGGACGGGCCACTATGGCTACACCTTC
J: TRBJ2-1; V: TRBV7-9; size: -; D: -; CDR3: CASSLSSQGSNRGSYNEQFF; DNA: TGTGCCAGCAGCTTAAGCTCCCAGGGTAGTAATAGAGGGTCCTACAATGAGCAGTTCTTC
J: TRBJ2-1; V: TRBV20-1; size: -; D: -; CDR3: CSARDTTGVSEQFF; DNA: TGCAGTGCTAGAGACACAACGGGGGTCAGTGAGCAGTTCTTC
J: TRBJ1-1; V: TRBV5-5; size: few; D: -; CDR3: CASSLAASGTEAFF; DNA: TGTGCCAGCAGCTTGGCCGCCAGCGGCACTGAAGCTTTCTTT
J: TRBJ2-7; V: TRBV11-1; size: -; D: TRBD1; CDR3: CASSLSRGRRYEQYF; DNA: TGTGCCAGCAGCTTAAGCAGGGGGCGCCGGTACGAGCAGTACTTC
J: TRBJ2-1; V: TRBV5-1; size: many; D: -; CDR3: CASSLDTNEQFF; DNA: TGTGCCAGCAGCTTGGATACCAATGAGCAGTTCTTC
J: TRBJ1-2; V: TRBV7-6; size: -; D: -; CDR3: CASSLGRQVGYGYTF; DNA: TGTGCCAGCAGCTTAGGTCGGCAGGTCGGCTATGGCTACACCTTC
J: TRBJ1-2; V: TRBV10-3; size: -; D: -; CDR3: CAIMGDGYTF; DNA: TGTGCCATCATGGGTGATGGCTACACCTTC
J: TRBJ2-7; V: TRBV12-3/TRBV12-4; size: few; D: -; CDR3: CASTKDSYEQYF; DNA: TGTGCCAGCACCAAAGACAGCTACGAGCAGTACTTC
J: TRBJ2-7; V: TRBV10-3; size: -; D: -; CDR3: CAVPTGTYEQYF; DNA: TGTGCCGTACCGACGGGCACCTACGAGCAGTACTTC
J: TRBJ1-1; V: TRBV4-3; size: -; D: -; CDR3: CASSQDRGNSEAFF; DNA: TGCGCCAGCAGCCAAGATAGGGGTAACTCAGAAGCTTTCTTT
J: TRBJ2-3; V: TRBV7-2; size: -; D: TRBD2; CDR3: CASSLLLAGADTQYF; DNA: TGTGCCAGCAGCTTACTACTAGCGGGGGCGGATACGCAGTATTTT
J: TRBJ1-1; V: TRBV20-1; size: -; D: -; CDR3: CSARLGGWTEAFF; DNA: TGCAGTGCTAGACTGGGGGGCTGGACTGAAGCTTTCTTT
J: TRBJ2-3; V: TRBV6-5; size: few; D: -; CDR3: CASSYSSSASTDTQYF; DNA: TGTGCCAGCAGTTACTCTTCCAGCGCTAGCACAGATACGCAGTATTTT
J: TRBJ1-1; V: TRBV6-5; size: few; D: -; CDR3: CASSRDGRGTEAFF; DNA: TGTGCCAGCAGTCGGGACGGGCGGGGAACTGAAGCTTTCTTT
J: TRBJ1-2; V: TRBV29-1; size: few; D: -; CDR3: CSVEWGHGYTF; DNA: TGCAGCGTTGAATGGGGCCATGGCTACACCTTC
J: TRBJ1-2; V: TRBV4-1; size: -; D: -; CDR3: CASSQGGPAAQNYGYTF; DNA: TGCGCCAGCAGCCAAGGGGGGCCGGCCGCTCAAAACTATGGCTACACCTTC